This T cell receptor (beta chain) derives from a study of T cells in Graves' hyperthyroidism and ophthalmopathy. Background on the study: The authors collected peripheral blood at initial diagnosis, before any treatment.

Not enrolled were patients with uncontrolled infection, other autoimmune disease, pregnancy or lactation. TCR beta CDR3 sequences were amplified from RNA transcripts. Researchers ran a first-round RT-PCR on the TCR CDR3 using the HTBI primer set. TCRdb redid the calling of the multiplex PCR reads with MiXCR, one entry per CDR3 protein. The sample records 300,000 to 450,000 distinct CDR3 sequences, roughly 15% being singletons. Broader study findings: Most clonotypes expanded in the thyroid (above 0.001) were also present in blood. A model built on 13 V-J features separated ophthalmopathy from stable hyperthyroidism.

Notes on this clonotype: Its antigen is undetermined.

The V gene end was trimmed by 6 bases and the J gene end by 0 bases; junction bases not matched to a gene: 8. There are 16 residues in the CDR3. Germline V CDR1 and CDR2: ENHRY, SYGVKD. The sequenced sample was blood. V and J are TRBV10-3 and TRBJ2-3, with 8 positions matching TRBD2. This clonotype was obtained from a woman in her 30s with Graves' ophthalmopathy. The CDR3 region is CAIRDLAGSSTDTQYF. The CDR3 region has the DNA TGTGCCATCAGAGACTTAGCGGGATCTAGCACAGATACGCAGTATTTT.